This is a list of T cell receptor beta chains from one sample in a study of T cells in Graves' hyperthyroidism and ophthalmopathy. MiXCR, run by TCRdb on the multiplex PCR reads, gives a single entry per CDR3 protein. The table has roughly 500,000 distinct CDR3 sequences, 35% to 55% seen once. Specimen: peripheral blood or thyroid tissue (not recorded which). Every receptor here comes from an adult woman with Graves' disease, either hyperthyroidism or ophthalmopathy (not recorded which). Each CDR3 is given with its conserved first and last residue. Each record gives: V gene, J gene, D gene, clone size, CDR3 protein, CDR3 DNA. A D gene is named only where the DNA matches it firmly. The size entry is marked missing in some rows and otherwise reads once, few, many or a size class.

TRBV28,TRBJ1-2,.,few,CASMVTGPNYGYTF,TGTGCCTCCATGGTCACAGGTCCGAACTATGGCTACACCTTC
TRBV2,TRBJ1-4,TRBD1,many,CASTGQGNNKGLFF,TGTGCCAGCACCGGACAGGGAAACAACAAGGGACTGTTTTTT
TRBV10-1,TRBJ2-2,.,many,CASSKGEFDTGELFF,TGCGCCAGCAGTAAGGGGGAGTTTGACACCGGGGAGCTGTTTTTT
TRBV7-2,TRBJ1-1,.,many,CASSLSGGSNTEAFF,TGTGCCAGCAGCCTCTCCGGGGGATCGAACACTGAAGCTTTCTTT
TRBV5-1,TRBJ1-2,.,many,CASSGATGLYGYTF,TGCGCCAGCAGCGGAGCCACAGGGCTCTATGGCTACACCTTC
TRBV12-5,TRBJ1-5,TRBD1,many,CASGPHPGQTLDQPQHF,TGTGCTAGTGGTCCCCACCCGGGACAGACTCTGGATCAGCCCCAGCATTTT
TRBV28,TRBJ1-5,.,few,CASLGRINQPQHF,TGTGCCAGCCTCGGACGGATCAATCAGCCCCAGCATTTT
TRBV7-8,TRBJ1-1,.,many,CASSLAPGTEAFF,TGTGCCAGCAGCTTAGCGCCGGGCACTGAAGCTTTCTTT
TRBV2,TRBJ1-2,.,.,CASSGTTDGYTF,TGTGCCAGCTCCGGGACAACGGATGGCTACACCTTC
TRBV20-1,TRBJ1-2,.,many,CSASARTLYGYTF,TGCAGTGCTAGCGCTCGGACGCTTTATGGCTACACCTTC
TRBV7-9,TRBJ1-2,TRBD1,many,CASSLGDRGAGYTF,TGTGCCAGCAGCTTAGGGGACAGGGGTGCTGGCTACACCTTC
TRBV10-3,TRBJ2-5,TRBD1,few,CAISEEGAWETQYF,TGTGCCATCAGTGAGGAGGGGGCGTGGGAGACCCAGTACTTC
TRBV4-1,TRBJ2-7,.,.,CASSQAESNYEQYF,TGCGCCAGCAGCCAAGCAGAATCTAACTACGAGCAGTACTTC
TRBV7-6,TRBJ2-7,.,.,CASSFDQALDEQYF,TGTGCCAGCAGCTTCGATCAGGCACTAGACGAGCAGTACTTC
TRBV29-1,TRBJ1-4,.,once,CSVSQSATNEKLFF,TGCAGCGTGTCGCAGTCTGCAACTAATGAAAAACTGTTTTTT
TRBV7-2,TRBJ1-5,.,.,CASSSSGPQETQHF,TGTGCCAGCAGCTCCAGCGGCCCACAAGAGACCCAGCATTTT
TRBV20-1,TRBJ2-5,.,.,CSARSSWQGMMETQYF,TGCAGTGCTAGGTCTTCGTGGCAGGGGATGATGGAGACCCAGTACTTC
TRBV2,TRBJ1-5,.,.,CASSLGDSQPQHF,TGTGCCAGCAGCTTGGGAGACAGTCAGCCCCAGCATTTT
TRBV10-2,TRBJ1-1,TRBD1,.,CASRSDRMNTEAFF,TGCGCCAGCAGGTCGGACAGGATGAACACTGAAGCTTTCTTT
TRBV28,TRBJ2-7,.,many,CASSFGPGYEQYF,TGTGCCAGCAGTTTCGGCCCGGGCTACGAGCAGTACTTC
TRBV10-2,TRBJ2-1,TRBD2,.,CASSELLARAYNEQFF,TGCGCCAGCAGTGAGTTACTAGCGAGGGCGTACAATGAGCAGTTCTTC
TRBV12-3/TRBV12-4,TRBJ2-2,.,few,CATQTHHTGELFF,TGTGCCACTCAGACACACCACACCGGGGAGCTGTTTTTT
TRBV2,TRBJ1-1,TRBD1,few,CASSGDREAEAFF,TGTGCCAGCAGTGGGGACAGGGAAGCTGAAGCTTTCTTT
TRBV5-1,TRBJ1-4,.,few,CASTRAQSPLTTNEKLFF,TGCGCCAGCACAAGAGCACAGTCCCCTCTTACAACTAATGAAAAACTGTTTTTT
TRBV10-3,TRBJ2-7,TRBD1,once,CAISVTGTGVHEQYF,TGTGCCATCAGCGTTACCGGGACAGGCGTACACGAGCAGTACTTC
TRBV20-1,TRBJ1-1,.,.,CSAYRDSGNTEAFF,TGCAGTGCTTACCGGGACTCTGGAAACACTGAGGCTTTCTTT
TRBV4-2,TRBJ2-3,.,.,CASTRDHNTDTQYF,TGTGCCAGCACCAGGGACCACAACACAGATACGCAGTATTTT
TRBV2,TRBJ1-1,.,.,CASSYGDGEGNTEAFF,TGTGCCAGCAGTTACGGCGACGGGGAAGGGAACACTGAAGCTTTCTTT
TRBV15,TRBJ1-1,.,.,CATTQGGTEAFF,TGTGCCACCACTCAGGGAGGAACTGAAGCTTTCTTT
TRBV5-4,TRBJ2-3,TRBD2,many,CASSLPASGSPDTQYF,TGTGCCAGCAGCTTGCCTGCTAGCGGGAGTCCGGATACGCAGTATTTT
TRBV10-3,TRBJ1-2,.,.,CAITRGGGYTF,TGTGCCATCACCAGGGGAGGTGGCTACACCTTC
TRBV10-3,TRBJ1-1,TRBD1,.,CAISATTGGNTEAFF,TGTGCCATCAGCGCGACGACAGGGGGAAACACTGAAGCTTTCTTT
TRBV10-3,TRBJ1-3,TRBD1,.,CAGTGSGNTIYF,TGTGCTGGGACAGGGAGTGGAAACACCATATATTTT
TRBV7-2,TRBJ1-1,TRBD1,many,CASSLRTGSPEAFF,TGTGCCAGCAGCTTACGGACAGGGAGCCCTGAAGCTTTCTTT
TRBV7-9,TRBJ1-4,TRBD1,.,CASSPGQGVEKLFF,TGTGCCAGCAGCCCGGGACAGGGGGTTGAAAAACTGTTTTTT
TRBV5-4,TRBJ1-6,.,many,CASSVRTDDSPLHF,TGTGCCAGCAGCGTCCGGACAGACGATTCACCCCTCCACTTT
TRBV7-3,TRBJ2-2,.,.,CASSLGVLDGELFF,TGTGCCAGCAGCTTGGGAGTTCTCGACGGGGAGCTGTTTTTT
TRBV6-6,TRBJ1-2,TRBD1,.,CASIPTGARYDSPSAGYTF,TGTGCCAGCATCCCGACAGGGGCTCGCTACGACAGTCCCTCCGCGGGCTACACCTTC
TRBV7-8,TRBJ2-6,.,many,CASSLDLGFSGANVLTF,TGTGCCAGCAGCTTAGACCTCGGGTTCTCTGGGGCCAACGTCCTGACTTTC
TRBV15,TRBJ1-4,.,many,CATSRGGARGEKLFF,TGTGCCACCAGCAGAGGGGGGGCTCGAGGTGAAAAACTGTTTTTT
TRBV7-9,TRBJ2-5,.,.,CASTDPGSGETQYF,TGTGCCAGCACCGATCCAGGTTCGGGGGAGACCCAGTACTTC
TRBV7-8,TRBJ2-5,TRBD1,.,CASSTGTGPQETQYF,TGTGCCAGTAGTACCGGGACAGGGCCCCAGGAGACCCAGTACTTC
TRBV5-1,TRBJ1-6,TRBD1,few,CASSLGTGTLNSPLHF,TGCGCCAGCAGCTTGGGGACAGGGACGTTGAATTCACCCCTCCACTTT
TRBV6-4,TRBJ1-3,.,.,CASSPDSSLDSTIYF,TGTGCCAGCAGTCCCGACAGCAGCCTGGACTCCACCATATATTTT
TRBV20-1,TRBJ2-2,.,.,CSPRLAGELFF,TGCAGTCCTAGATTGGCCGGGGAGCTGTTTTTT
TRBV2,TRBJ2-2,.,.,CASGALRAYEQHFGELFF,TGTGCCAGCGGGGCCCTACGTGCCTACGAGCAGCACTTCGGGGAGCTGTTTTTT
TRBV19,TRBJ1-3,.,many,CASSMAGESGNTIYF,TGTGCCAGTAGTATGGCAGGAGAATCCGGAAACACCATATATTTT
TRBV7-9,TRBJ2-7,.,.,CASNLRGGQDSYEQYF,TGTGCCAGCAACTTAAGGGGGGGACAGGACTCCTACGAGCAGTACTTC
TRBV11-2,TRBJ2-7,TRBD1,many,CASSFGQGQAYEQYF,TGTGCCAGCAGCTTCGGACAGGGACAGGCTTACGAGCAGTACTTC
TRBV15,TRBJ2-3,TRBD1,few,CATSSNLGQGARADTQYF,TGTGCCACCAGCAGCAACCTGGGGCAGGGGGCGCGTGCAGATACGCAGTATTTT
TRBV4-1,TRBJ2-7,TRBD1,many,CASSRSLMRDRYSYEQYF,TGCGCCAGCAGCCGGTCGCTTATGAGGGACAGGTACTCCTACGAGCAGTACTTC
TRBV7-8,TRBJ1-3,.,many,CASSLAAGLTGNTIYF,TGTGCCAGCAGCTTAGCGGCAGGATTAACTGGAAACACCATATATTTT
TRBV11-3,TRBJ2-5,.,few,CASSAGTPRETQYF,TGTGCCAGCAGCGCCGGGACCCCCCGAGAGACCCAGTACTTC
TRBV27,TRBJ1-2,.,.,CASRPRGAGYGYTF,TGTGCCAGCAGGCCTCGAGGGGCAGGATATGGCTACACCTTC
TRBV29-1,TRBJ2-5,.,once,CSVGVGRGETQYF,TGCAGCGTTGGAGTGGGACGGGGTGAGACCCAGTACTTC
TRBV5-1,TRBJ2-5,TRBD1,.,CASSLRGQGHQETQYF,TGCGCCAGCAGCTTGAGGGGACAGGGGCACCAAGAGACCCAGTACTTC
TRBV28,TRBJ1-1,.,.,CASNEGDTEAFF,TGTGCCAGCAACGAAGGTGACACTGAAGCTTTCTTT